The entry below describes one T cell receptor beta chain. The sample originates from a study of blood T cell repertoires in COVID-19. Study at large: The study drew acute and convalescent COVID-19 samples from the United States, Italy and Spain. Sources were T cells, B-cell-depleted T cells, or PBMCs; the material itself was cDNA or gDNA.

Study processing details: Amplification with reference gene primers provided the estimates of nucleated cell counts. TCRdb's copy holds only in-frame clones and misses some; the assay was immunoSEQ multiplex PCR. V, J and clone size reflect that table, while D and trimming were determined from the DNA. Seen here are 150,000 to 200,000 clones, roughly 89% observed once, and the top ten hold around 12%. Seattle-derived patients entered the study during active infection and were followed longitudinally. The clonotype originates from a woman in her 70s with COVID-19, enrolled during active disease. Material for sequencing was peripheral blood.

The CDR3 is CASSFFGGTSYNEQFF. The CDR3 region has the DNA TGTGCCAGCAGCTTCTTCGGCGGGACGTCCTACAATGAGCAGTTCTTC. The J gene is TRBJ2-1, the V gene TRBV7-3; D may be TRBD2 (6 bases). The V end lost 3 bases, the J end lost 1 base, and 13 bases lay between the germline ends. The CDR3 length is 16 residues. Germline CDR1 and CDR2: SGHTA and FQGTGA.